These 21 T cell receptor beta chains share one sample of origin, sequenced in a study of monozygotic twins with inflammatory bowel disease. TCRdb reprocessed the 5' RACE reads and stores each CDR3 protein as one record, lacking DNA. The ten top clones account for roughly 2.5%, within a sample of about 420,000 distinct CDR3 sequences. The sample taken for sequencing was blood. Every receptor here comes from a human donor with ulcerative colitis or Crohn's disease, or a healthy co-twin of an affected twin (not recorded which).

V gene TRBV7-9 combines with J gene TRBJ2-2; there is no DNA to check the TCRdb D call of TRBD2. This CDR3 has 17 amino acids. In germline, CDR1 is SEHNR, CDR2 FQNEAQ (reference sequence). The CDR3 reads CASRNYLAGENTGELFF.

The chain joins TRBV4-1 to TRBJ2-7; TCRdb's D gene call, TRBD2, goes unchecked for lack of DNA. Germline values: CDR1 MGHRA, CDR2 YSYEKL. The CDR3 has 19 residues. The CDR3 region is CASSQEGWTSGILDYEQYF.

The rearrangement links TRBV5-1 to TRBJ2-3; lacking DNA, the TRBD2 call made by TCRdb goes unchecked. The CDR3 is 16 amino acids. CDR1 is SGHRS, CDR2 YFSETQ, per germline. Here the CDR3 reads CASSLVLRLSTDTQYF.

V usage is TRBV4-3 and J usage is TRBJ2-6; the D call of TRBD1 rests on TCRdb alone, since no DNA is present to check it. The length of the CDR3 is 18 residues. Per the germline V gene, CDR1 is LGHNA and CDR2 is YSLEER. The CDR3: CASSQGGTGGTEANVLTF.

Here the CDR3 reads CASSLAASGGSWQETQYF. V and J are TRBV5-4 and TRBJ2-5; TCRdb's D call of TRBD2 is untestable without DNA. Germline V gene sequence: CDR1 SGHNT, CDR2 YYREEE (reference sequence). CDR3 length equals 18 residues.

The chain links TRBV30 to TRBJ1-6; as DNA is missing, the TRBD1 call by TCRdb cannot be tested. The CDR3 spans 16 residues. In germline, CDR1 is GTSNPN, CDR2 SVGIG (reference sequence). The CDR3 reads CACLQTTGFYNSPLHF.

CDR3 sequence: CASSLEGSTYGYTF. This chain links TRBV5-1 with TRBJ1-2. The CDR3 has 14 amino acids. CDR1 is SGHRS and CDR2 is YFSETQ in the germline V gene.

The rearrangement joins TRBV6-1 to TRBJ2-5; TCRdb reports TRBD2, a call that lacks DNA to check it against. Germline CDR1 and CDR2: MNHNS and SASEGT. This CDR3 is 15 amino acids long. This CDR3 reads CASTWGGGAGETQYF.

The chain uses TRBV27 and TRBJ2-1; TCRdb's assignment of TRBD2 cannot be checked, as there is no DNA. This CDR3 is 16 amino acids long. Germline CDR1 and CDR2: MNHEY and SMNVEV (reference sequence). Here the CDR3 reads CASSPRLAGANNEQFF.

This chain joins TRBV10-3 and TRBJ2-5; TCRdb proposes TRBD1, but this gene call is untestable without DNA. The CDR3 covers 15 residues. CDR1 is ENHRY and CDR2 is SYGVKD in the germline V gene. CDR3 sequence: CAISGGARSEETQYF.

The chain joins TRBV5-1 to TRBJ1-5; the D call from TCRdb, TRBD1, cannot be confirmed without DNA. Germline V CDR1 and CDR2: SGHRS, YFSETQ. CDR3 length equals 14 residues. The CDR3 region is CASSPGQNNQPQHF. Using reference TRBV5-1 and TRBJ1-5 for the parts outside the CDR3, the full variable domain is KAGVTQTPRYLIKTRGQQVTLSCSPISGHRSVSWYQQTPGQGLQFLFEYFSETQRNKGNFPGRFSGRQFSNSRSEMNVSTLELGDSALYLCASSPGQNNQPQHFGDGTRLSIL.

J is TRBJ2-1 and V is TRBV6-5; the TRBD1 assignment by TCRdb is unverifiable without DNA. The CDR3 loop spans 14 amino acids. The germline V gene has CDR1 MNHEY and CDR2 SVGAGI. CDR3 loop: CASSFGQGYNEQFF.

CDR3 sequence: CSVNGGFETQYF. The rearrangement links TRBV29-1 to TRBJ2-5. CDR3 size: 12 residues. Germline V gene lookup returns CDR1 SQVTM and CDR2 ANQGSEA. The complete variable domain, with remaining parts taken from reference TRBV29-1 and TRBJ2-5, reads SAVISQKPSRDICQRGTSLTIQCQVDSQVTMMFWYRQQPGQSLTLIATANQGSEATYESGFVIDKFPISRPNLTFSTLTVSNMSPEDSSIYLCSVNGGFETQYFGPGTRLLVL.

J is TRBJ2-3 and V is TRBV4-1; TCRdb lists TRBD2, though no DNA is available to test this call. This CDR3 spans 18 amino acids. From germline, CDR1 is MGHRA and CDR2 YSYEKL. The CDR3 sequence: CASSQDIQRGVRTDTQYF.

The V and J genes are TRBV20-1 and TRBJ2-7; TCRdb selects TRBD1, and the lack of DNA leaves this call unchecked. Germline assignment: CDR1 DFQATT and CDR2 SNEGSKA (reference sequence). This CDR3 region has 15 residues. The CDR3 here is CSARDPGQGLYEQYF.

CDR3 in amino acids: CATSDSGSSGNTIYF. The chain joins TRBV24-1 to TRBJ1-3. CDR1 is KGHDR and CDR2 is SFDVKD in the germline V gene. The CDR3 consists of 15 residues.

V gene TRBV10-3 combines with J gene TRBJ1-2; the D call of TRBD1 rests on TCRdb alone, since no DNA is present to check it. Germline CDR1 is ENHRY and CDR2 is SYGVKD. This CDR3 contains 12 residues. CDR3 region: CAISVPGQGSFF.

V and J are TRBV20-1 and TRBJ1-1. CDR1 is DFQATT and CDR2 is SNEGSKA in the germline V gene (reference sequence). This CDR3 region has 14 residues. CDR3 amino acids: CSARSGVGNTEAFF.

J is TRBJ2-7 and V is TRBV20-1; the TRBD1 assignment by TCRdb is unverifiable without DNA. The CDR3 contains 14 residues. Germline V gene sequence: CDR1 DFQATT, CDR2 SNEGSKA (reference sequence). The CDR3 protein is CSAPGGVKSYEQYF.

CDR3 sequence reads: CASSWRLAGDQETQYF. The rearrangement links TRBV5-1 to TRBJ2-5; checking the TCRdb D call of TRBD2 is not possible without DNA. This CDR3 has 16 residues. Germline loops: CDR1 SGHRS, CDR2 YFSETQ.

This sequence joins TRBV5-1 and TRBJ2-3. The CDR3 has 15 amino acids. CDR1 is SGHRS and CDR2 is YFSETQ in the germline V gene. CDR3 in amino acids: CASSLLTSAGDTQYF.